In this sample, the clone carrying this T cell receptor (beta chain) turned up many times. Its antigen remains unknown. TCR cDNA, made by 5'RACE template switching, carried an added universal primer site and UMIs. TCRdb processed the 5' RACE reads anew with MiXCR; each CDR3 protein has one entry. The sample lists about 130,000 distinct CDR3 sequences; approximately 6.6% were seen once. Trimming took 6 bases from V and 0 from J, leaving 11 bases between them. The length of the CDR3 is 14 residues. The data originate from a study of T cells after yellow fever vaccination. Study findings and constraints: Clonotypes found in both CD4 and CD8 compartments made up a small share. Clones from primary vaccination mostly reappeared after the booster (about 97% CD4, about 88% CD8). Contamination by abundant bulk-population clonotypes could be present in FACS-sorted repertoires.

This rearrangement joins TRBV12-3 or TRBV12-4 to TRBJ1-1; D may be TRBD1 (5 bases). The sequence came from a man aged 30 to 45 who received the YFV17D yellow fever vaccine. Specimen: CD4+ T cells sorted from PBMCs, collected 10 days after the yellow fever booster vaccination. The CDR3 nucleotides are TGTGCCAGCAGGGTCGAGGGGTTGAACACTGAAGCTTTCTTT. It translates to CASRVEGLNTEAFF.